This TCR beta chain comes out of a study of shared clonotypes between healthy human individuals. Overall study results and limits: Specimens sampled were limited to blood, with tissue repertoires likely differing.

The assay was immunoSEQ multiplex PCR, and TCRdb's table has in-frame clones only and misses some. The data show about 1 million clones, around 74% seen once. This CDR3 has 15 amino acids. Germline CDR1 reads SGHRS; CDR2 reads YFSETQ. V was cut by 2 bases and J by 1 base, with 11 bases left in between. For this clone: The target antigen is unknown.

The chain has TRBV5-1 and TRBJ2-3; TRBD1 or TRBD2 may be the D gene (5 bases each). This receptor was obtained from a man between 18 and 29 years old in good health. The specimen sequenced was memory CD4+ T cells sorted from blood. Subset: CD45RA-negative fraction. The chain's CDR3 is CASSFEGRGTDTQYF. The CDR3 DNA is TGCGCCAGCAGCTTTGAGGGACGGGGCACAGATACGCAGTATTTT. Combining the CDR3 with reference TRBV5-1 and TRBJ2-3 gives the whole variable domain KAGVTQTPRYLIKTRGQQVTLSCSPISGHRSVSWYQQTPGQGLQFLFEYFSETQRNKGNFPGRFSGRQFSNSRSEMNVSTLELGDSALYLCASSFEGRGTDTQYFGPGTRLTVL.